Each of the 3 T cell receptor beta chains below was sequenced from the same sample in a study of blood T cell repertoires in COVID-19. The table came from immunoSEQ multiplex PCR; TCRdb's copy has only in-frame clones and leaves some out. The sample comprises hundreds of thousands of clones, 80% of which are singletons, and about 7.2% rests with the top ten. Specimen: PBMCs or T cells enriched from blood (not recorded which). Receptors were obtained from a woman aged 40 to 50 with acute COVID-19.

The rearrangement joins TRBV24-1 to TRBJ2-5; perhaps TRBD2 as D (5 bases). Trimming stripped 5 bases from V and 3 bases from J, with 12 bases between. Germline-derived CDR1 and CDR2 are KGHDR and SFDVKD. CDR3 length equals 14 residues. CDR3 DNA: TGTGCCACCAGTGTCGCAGGAGGAAAAGAGACCCAGTACTTC. It is translated as CATSVAGGKETQYF.

This sequence joins TRBV5-1 and TRBJ2-1; 13 bases are a match to TRBD2. Germline V gene sequence: CDR1 SGHRS, CDR2 YFSETQ. V lost 3 bases to trimming and J lost 0 bases; unmatched junction nucleotides: 6. This CDR3 is 18 amino acids long. DNA for the CDR3: TGCGCCAGCAGCTCTGGACTAGCGGGGGCTATCTCCTACAATGAGCAGTTCTTC. Its protein product is CASSSGLAGAISYNEQFF.

This clone came up a few times. The chain is built from TRBV27 and TRBJ1-1; D remains unclear. Germline V gene lookup returns CDR1 MNHEY and CDR2 SMNVEV (reference sequence). The V end was cut by 11 bases, the J end by 3 bases, with 10 bases between. The CDR3 totals 11 residues. CDR3 residues: CAVHRDTEAFF. In DNA, the CDR3 is TGTGCCGTTCACCGGGACACTGAAGCTTTCTTT.